This T cell receptor beta chain was observed in a study of B cell selection in AIRE deficiency. Germline CDR1 and CDR2: KGHSH and LQKENI. CDR3 size: 14 residues. Trimming shortened V by 0 bases and J by 7 bases, and 10 bases separated the two germline ends. Sequencing used immunoSEQ multiplex PCR; TCRdb keeps in-frame clones, though not all of them. The data show under 30,000 clones, 95% to 98% seen once. CD4+CD127+ cells were sorted as the conventional CD4 T cells. The TCR sequence derives from a human donor with AIRE deficiency. The chain employs TRBV18 and TRBJ2-4; no definite D call. Sequences were obtained from conventional CD4+ T cells sorted from PBMCs. CDR3 bases: TGTGCCAGCTCACCACCGGGCCAGTCCAACATTCAGTACTTC. Its protein is CASSPPGQSNIQYF.